The sequence of this T cell receptor beta chain was determined in a study of blood T cell repertoires in COVID-19. About the research overall: Italy, Spain and the United States were the sources of the convalescent and acute COVID-19 samples. PBMCs, B-cell-depleted T cells, or T cells provided the cDNA or gDNA that made up the material.

The authors' processing: Nucleated cell counts were estimated from reference gene primer amplification. The repertoire was sequenced with immunoSEQ multiplex PCR; TCRdb's copy has only in-frame clones and lacks some. Clonal size and the V and J genes are those of that table, whereas D and trimming came from the DNA. This sample carries some 24,000 clones, about 91% of them seen once, and the ten largest clones take just under 20%. Sequencing used peripheral blood. This sequence was found in a human donor in a cohort sampled during active COVID-19.

The CDR3 coding sequence is TGTGCCAGCAGCTTAAGCAGGAACTATGGCTACACCTTC. Encoded protein: CASSLSRNYGYTF. The V call is TRBV7-8, the J call TRBJ1-2; D is uncertain. Per germline, CDR1 SGHVS and CDR2 FQNEAQ. The CDR3 is made up of 13 amino acids. V was pared by 2 bases and J by 2 bases, with 6 bases between.